The 30 T cell receptor beta chains below were found in one sample sequenced in a study of cytomegalovirus exposure and HLA in healthy donors. The PCR was carried out with 60 Vbeta primers and 13 Jbeta primers. Generated by immunoSEQ multiplex PCR, the TCRdb table keeps only in-frame clones and is missing some. Here the sample spans some 200,000 clones, 75% to 85% being singletons. Specimen: PBMCs. The receptors stem from a woman aged 18-35 years in good health and CMV-seronegative.

The V call is TRBV28, the J call TRBJ2-1, with D uncertain. The CDR3 has 12 residues. V lost 7 bases and J lost 9, with 13 bases in between. Germline V gene data show CDR1 as MDHEN and CDR2 as SYDVKM. DNA of the CDR3: TGTGCCAGCACCAATCCGGCGGCTGAGCAGTTCTTC. Translating gives CASTNPAAEQFF.

The chain combines TRBV15 with TRBJ2-7; a possible D gene is TRBD2 (6 bases). CDR3 length: 15 residues. The germline CDR1 and CDR2 sequences are LNHNV and YYDKDF (reference sequence). V lost 2 bases to trimming and J lost 2 bases, with 13 bases between them. CDR3 sequence: CATSRQRDSTYEQYF. The CDR3 DNA reads as TGTGCCACCAGCAGACAAAGGGACTCCACCTACGAGCAGTACTTC.

The chain employs TRBV6-7 and TRBJ2-7, with a weak D call TRBD2 (7 bases). TRBV6-7 is assigned to the ORF class and has an uncertain function. Between the trimmed V and J ends, which lost 2 bases and 3 bases, there was a span of 14 bases. CDR3 length: 15 amino acids. CDR3 sequence reads: CASSYRPGGSYEQYF. CDR3 DNA sequence: TGTGCCAGCAGTTACAGACCGGGGGGCAGCTACGAGCAGTACTTC.

In DNA form, the CDR3 reads TGTGCCAGCTCACCTTTCCAGGGCCCCACAGATACGCAGTATTTT. It encodes CASSPFQGPTDTQYF. This chain connects TRBV18 to TRBJ2-3; a possible D gene is TRBD1 (5 bases). V shed 3 bases and J shed 2 bases, with 12 bases lying between them. In germline, CDR1 is KGHSH, CDR2 LQKENI. The CDR3 length is 15 residues.

The chain employs TRBV5-1 and TRBJ2-1; 10 nucleotides agree with TRBD2. Germline-derived CDR1 and CDR2 are SGHRS and YFSETQ. V was pared by 4 bases and J by 8 bases, with 12 bases of the junction left unmatched. There are 16 residues in the CDR3. The CDR3: CASSQLAGVNFDEQFF. The CDR3 nucleotides are TGCGCCAGCAGCCAGCTAGCGGGGGTTAACTTCGATGAGCAGTTCTTC.

This chain links TRBV6-1 with TRBJ2-3, with a tentative D call TRBD2 (5 bases). Germline-derived CDR1 and CDR2 are MNHNS and SASEGT. The CDR3 has 14 residues. The V and J ends lost 7 bases and 6 bases respectively, with 17 bases between them. CDR3 DNA: TGTGCCAGCACAGGAGCACTAGATACCGATACGCAGTATTTT. Its translation is CASTGALDTDTQYF.

The table lists this clone with a few counts. The rearrangement joins TRBV29-1 to TRBJ2-7; D not certain. This CDR3 comprises 14 residues. Germline V gene sequence: CDR1 SQVTM, CDR2 ANQGSEA. Trimming removed 1 base from V and 3 bases from J, with 13 bases in between. CDR3 loop: CSVEADKPYYEQYF. For the CDR3, the DNA is TGCAGCGTTGAAGCAGATAAACCTTACTACGAGCAGTACTTC.

The CDR3 DNA sequence: TGTGCCAGCAGCTTGGGGCAGACGAACACCGGGGAGCTGTTTTTT. This codes for CASSLGQTNTGELFF. The chain combines TRBV5-6 with TRBJ2-2; D gene uncertain. From germline, CDR1 is SGHDT and CDR2 YYEEEE. This CDR3 has 15 residues. Trimming left V 0 bases short and J 0 bases short, with 6 bases between.

This chain links TRBV7-2 with TRBJ2-4, with D maybe TRBD1 (6 bases). Trimming shortened V by 2 bases and J by 9 bases, and 11 bases separated the two germline ends. Germline V gene lookup returns CDR1 SGHTA and CDR2 FQGNSA. This CDR3 spans 13 amino acids. Here the CDR3 reads CASSLLGTSIQYF. In DNA, the CDR3 is TGTGCCAGCAGCTTACTGGGGACAAGCATTCAGTACTTC.

The chain carries TRBV28 and TRBJ2-7; D is undetermined. The CDR3 runs 13 residues. V gave up 7 bases and J gave up 3 bases, with 13 bases separating them. CDR1 is MDHEN, CDR2 SYDVKM, per germline. CDR3 DNA sequence: TGTGCCAGCAAAGGAACAGTTATCTACGAGCAGTACTTC. It encodes CASKGTVIYEQYF.

The chain joins TRBV27 to TRBJ2-1; 8 bases fit TRBD2. Germline V gene sequence: CDR1 MNHEY, CDR2 SMNVEV (reference sequence). CDR3 size: 19 residues. Trimming cost V 3 bases and J 2 bases; bases outside gene matches: 15. CDR3 loop: CASSFLHASGGPPYNEQFF. For the CDR3, the DNA is TGTGCCAGCAGTTTTCTGCACGCGAGCGGGGGACCACCCTACAATGAGCAGTTCTTC.

Here the CDR3 reads CASSQEGWAGTGELFF. Here the CDR3 DNA reads TGCGCCAGCAGCCAGGAAGGTTGGGCGGGCACCGGGGAGCTGTTTTTT. The chain links TRBV4-1 to TRBJ2-2, with a possible D match to TRBD2 (5 bases). Trimming removed 3 bases from V and 4 bases from J, with 15 bases in between. The CDR3 runs 16 residues. CDR1 and CDR2 (germline): MGHRA, YSYEKL.

The chain joins TRBV15 to TRBJ1-5; tentatively, D is TRBD1 (5 bases). V shed 0 bases and J shed 6 bases, with 15 bases lying between them. The germline gives CDR1 LNHNV, CDR2 YYDKDF (reference sequence). The CDR3 length is 16 residues. The chain's CDR3 is CATSRDILGVGQPQHF. As DNA, the CDR3 is TGTGCCACCAGCAGAGATATCTTAGGGGTTGGTCAGCCCCAGCATTTT. The full variable domain, completed using reference TRBV15 and TRBJ1-5, is DAMVIQNPRYQVTQFGKPVTLSCSQTLNHNVMYWYQQKSSQAPKLLFHYYDKDFNNEADTPDNFQSRRPNTSFCFLDIRSPGLGDTAMYLCATSRDILGVGQPQHFGDGTRLSIL.

The V call is TRBV29-1, the J call TRBJ2-7, with 10 bases that match TRBD2. Germline CDR1 and CDR2: SQVTM and ANQGSEA. The length of the CDR3 is 12 residues. The V segment lost 4 bases and the J segment 3 bases; nucleotides outside the gene matches: 0. The DNA of the CDR3 is TGCAGCGTTGCTAGCGGGGGCTACGAGCAGTACTTC. Translated, it gives CSVASGGYEQYF.

The genes are TRBV4-1 and TRBJ2-1, with TRBD2 identical over 9 bases. Germline values: CDR1 MGHRA, CDR2 YSYEKL. The CDR3 runs to 16 residues. V was clipped by 3 bases and J by 9 bases; unmatched bases: 12. CDR3 coding DNA: TGCGCCAGCAGCCATCCTAGCGGGGTCTCGTTCGGTGAGCAGTTCTTC. Translated, it gives CASSHPSGVSFGEQFF.

The chain joins TRBV6-4 to TRBJ2-3, with TRBD2 matching 13 bases. V lost 1 base, J lost 6 bases, and 1 base stayed unmatched. This CDR3 is 15 amino acids long. The germline CDR1 and CDR2 sequences are MRHNA and SNTAGT. CDR3 sequence reads: CASSDWGLAGDTQYF. CDR3 nucleotides: TGTGCCAGCAGTGACTGGGGACTAGCGGGGGATACGCAGTATTTT.

The V gene is TRBV7-9, the J gene TRBJ1-1; D is ambiguous. The CDR3 has 13 amino acids. Germline V gene lookup returns CDR1 SEHNR and CDR2 FQNEAQ (reference sequence). Trimming stripped 2 bases from V and 8 bases from J, with 12 bases between. The CDR3 region has the DNA TGTGCCAGCAGCTTAAGAGAAGTTGAAGAAGCTTTCTTT. It translates to CASSLREVEEAFF. Full variable domain (rest looked up from reference TRBV7-9 and TRBJ1-1): DTGVSQNPRHKITKRGQNVTFRCDPISEHNRLYWYRQTLGQGPEFLTYFQNEAQLEKSRLLSDRFSAERPKGSFSTLEIQRTEQGDSAMYLCASSLREVEEAFFGQGTRLTVV.

The V and J genes are TRBV6-5 and TRBJ1-1; 8 bases match TRBD1. The V gene's germline CDR1 is MNHEY and CDR2 SVGAGI. The CDR3 runs to 15 residues. The J segment lost 1 base and the V segment lost 5 bases, leaving 6 bases of the junction unmatched. The CDR3 coding sequence is TGTGCCAGCAGTGGGACAGGCTTGGGGAACACTGAAGCTTTCTTT. Residues: CASSGTGLGNTEAFF.

The genes are TRBV5-6 and TRBJ1-6; 8 nucleotides agree with TRBD1. CDR1 is SGHDT and CDR2 is YYEEEE in the germline V gene. This CDR3 contains 16 residues. The J segment lost 3 bases and the V segment lost 0 bases, leaving 2 bases of the junction unmatched. DNA for the CDR3: TGTGCCAGCAGCTTGGACAGGGGGGACTATAATTCACCCCTCCACTTT. It encodes CASSLDRGDYNSPLHF.

In this sample, this clone turned up once. The J gene is TRBJ1-1, the V gene TRBV6-1, with D possibly TRBD1 on 5 matching bases. CDR1 is MNHNS and CDR2 is SASEGT in the germline V gene. V lost 11 bases to trimming and J lost 5 bases, with 18 bases between them. This CDR3 is 13 amino acids long. CDR3: CACGPFGGTEAFF. The CDR3 nucleotides are TGTGCCTGTGGGCCTTTCGGGGGGACTGAAGCTTTCTTT.

CDR3 coding DNA: TGTGCCAGCAGCTTAGGAGAACAGCCCTATGGCTACACCTTC. Translating gives CASSLGEQPYGYTF. The chain is built from TRBV7-9 and TRBJ1-2; D not resolved. V was shortened by 1 base and J by 4 bases, with 10 bases between the two germline ends. CDR3 length: 14 amino acids. Per germline, CDR1 SEHNR and CDR2 FQNEAQ (reference sequence).

As for this clone: Distinct nucleotide sequences in the sample also encode this CDR3. The chain combines TRBV7-9 with TRBJ2-7; D is unclear. CDR1 and CDR2 from the germline V gene are SEHNR and FQNEAQ (reference sequence). The V end was cut by 2 bases, the J end by 1 base, with 3 bases between. The CDR3 totals 12 residues. CDR3 sequence (DNA): TGTGCCAGCAGCTTATCTTCCTACGAGCAGTACTTC. Protein: CASSLSSYEQYF.

The chain has TRBV7-6 and TRBJ2-2; D perhaps matches TRBD1 (7 bases). V was shortened by 0 bases and J by 1 base, with 12 bases between the two germline ends. CDR1 and CDR2 from the germline V gene are SGHVS and FNYEAQ. This CDR3 region has 17 residues. CDR3 coding DNA: TGTGCCAGCAGCTTAGCGGCGGGGACAGAGAACACCGGGGAGCTGTTTTTT. As protein: CASSLAAGTENTGELFF. The full variable domain, completed using reference TRBV7-6 and TRBJ2-2, is GAGVSQSPRYKVTKRGQDVALRCDPISGHVSLYWYRQALGQGPEFLTYFNYEAQQDKSGLPNDRFSAERPEGSISTLTIQRTEQRDSAMYRCASSLAAGTENTGELFFGEGSRLTVL.

The chain couples TRBV5-4 to TRBJ1-2, with 8 bases identical to TRBD1. V dropped 4 bases and J dropped 2; count of bases not matched to a gene: 10. This CDR3 region has 16 residues. Germline assignment: CDR1 SGHNT and CDR2 YYREEE (reference sequence). The CDR3 loop reads CASSPPRAGGNYGYTF. Here the CDR3 DNA reads TGTGCCAGCAGCCCGCCCCGGGCAGGGGGCAACTATGGCTACACCTTC.

The chain uses TRBV9 and TRBJ1-1, with D possibly TRBD1 on 5 matching bases. The germline gives CDR1 SGDLS, CDR2 YYNGEE. The CDR3 consists of 14 residues. V lost 0 bases, J lost 3 bases, and 9 bases lay in between. The CDR3 DNA follows: TGTGCCAGCAGCGTAGTCCTAGGGGACACTGAAGCTTTCTTT. This translates into CASSVVLGDTEAFF.

This clone was recorded once. J is TRBJ2-5 and V is TRBV10-3; weak D call: TRBD1 (6 bases). Trimming left V 5 bases short and J 2 bases short, with 9 bases between. The CDR3 spans 13 residues. Germline V CDR1 and CDR2: ENHRY, SYGVKD. The CDR3 loop reads CAISTGIQETQYF. The CDR3 DNA is TGTGCCATCAGTACAGGGATTCAAGAGACCCAGTACTTC.

The V call is TRBV19, the J call TRBJ1-1; D call uncertain. This CDR3 is 14 amino acids long. V dropped 1 base and J dropped 6 bases, with 12 bases sitting between them. Germline CDR1 is LNHDA and CDR2 is SQIVND (reference sequence). The CDR3 region has the DNA TGTGCCAGTAGTATAGTGAGCGGCGGGGCTGAAGCTTTCTTT. Amino acids: CASSIVSGGAEAFF.

This clone showed up just once. The DNA of the CDR3 is TGTGCCAGCAGCCAAGAGTGGCTAGCGGTGGAGACCCAGTACTTC. It translates to CASSQEWLAVETQYF. V gene TRBV14 combines with J gene TRBJ2-5; 7 nucleotides agree with TRBD2. This CDR3 contains 15 residues. Germline V gene data show CDR1 as SGHDN and CDR2 as FVKESK. The V gene end was trimmed by 0 bases and the J gene end by 5 bases; junction bases not matched to a gene: 6.

CDR3 protein: CASSFLNEQFF. CDR3 coding DNA: TGTGCCAGCAGCTTCCTTAATGAGCAGTTCTTC. The chain uses TRBV7-9 and TRBJ2-1, with unresolved D. The CDR3 consists of 11 residues. Trimming removed 3 bases from V and 7 bases from J, with 4 bases in between. The germline CDR1 and CDR2 sequences are SEHNR and FQNEAQ (reference sequence). Full variable domain (missing parts from reference TRBV7-9 and TRBJ2-1): DTGVSQNPRHKITKRGQNVTFRCDPISEHNRLYWYRQTLGQGPEFLTYFQNEAQLEKSRLLSDRFSAERPKGSFSTLEIQRTEQGDSAMYLCASSFLNEQFFGPGTRLTVL.

The J gene is TRBJ1-6, the V gene TRBV5-1; 9 bases fit TRBD1. The CDR3 is 15 residues long. The V segment lost 3 bases and the J segment 5 bases; nucleotides outside the gene matches: 3. Germline V gives CDR1 SGHRS, CDR2 YFSETQ. The DNA of the CDR3 is TGCGCCAGCAGCTCCAGGACAGGGGATAATTCACCCCTCCACTTT. Translated: CASSSRTGDNSPLHF.